The T cell receptor beta chain described here comes from a study of CD8 T cells in Susac syndrome. CD8+ and CD4+ T cells circulating in blood were sequenced for TCR beta. Healthy donors, matched for age and sex, constituted the control group. The TEMRA cells underwent FACS enrichment, while the CD8+ and CD4+ T cells underwent negative isolation. RNA was extracted with the RNeasy kit, and a quantity of roughly 0.5 to 1 ug was reverse transcribed using random hexamers. The amplification used immunoSEQ multiplex PCR on TCR beta CDR3; it spanned 54 Vbeta and 13 Jbeta. TCRdb re-analysed the immunoSEQ multiplex PCR reads in MiXCR, keeping a single row per CDR3 protein. The data contain 120,000 to 150,000 distinct CDR3 sequences, approximately 95% of them singletons. Germline V CDR1 and CDR2: MNHNY, SVGAGI (reference sequence). The CDR3 sequence is 15 residues long. V shed 0 bases, J shed 5 bases, and the junction held 4 bases outside the gene matches.

The source of this sequence is a human donor in good health. The sample was CD4+ T cells from PBMCs. The chain joins TRBV6-6 to TRBJ1-1, with 9 nucleotides matching TRBD1. This chain's CDR3 is CASSYSVDRGTEAFF. The CDR3 region has the DNA TGTGCCAGCAGTTACTCAGTTGACAGGGGGACTGAAGCTTTCTTT.